The clone carrying this T cell receptor beta chain was seen just once. As yet, its antigen is unknown. This entry is derived from a study of OX40 agonist ivuxolimab in advanced cancers. Generated by immunoSEQ multiplex PCR, the TCRdb table keeps only in-frame clones and is missing some. Among 53,000 or so clones, roughly 79% were seen once, and the ten largest hold less than 2.5%. Study-wide results and caveats: Among T cells, CD8+ cells averaged more expanded clones than CD4+ cells. Circulating CD4+ and CD8+ T cells showed clonal expansion by week 6 at 0.1 to 3.0 mg/kg.

CDR1 and CDR2 from the germline V gene are MNHEY and SMNVEV (reference sequence). J was trimmed by 8 bases and V by 2 bases; bases with no gene match: 2. The CDR3 contains 13 residues. This receptor was taken from an adult with an advanced solid tumor such as melanoma, head and neck, liver or kidney cancer. The sample consisted of CD4+ or CD8+ T cells sorted from blood, taken in a trial of the OX40 agonist ivuxolimab. This sequence joins TRBV27 and TRBJ1-2; 10 bases line up with TRBD1. CDR3 residues: CASSLRDRGGYTF. CDR3 DNA: TGTGCCAGCAGTTTACGGGACAGGGGAGGCTACACCTTC.